This T cell receptor (beta chain) was captured in a study of cytomegalovirus exposure and HLA in healthy donors. Study-level findings and limits: Subsequent analysis found a tendency for first-cohort TCR clusters to co-occur within the 120 or so validation repertoires. As was reported, the classifier diagnosed cytomegalovirus status with high specificity and sensitivity. Confirmation was obtained in vitro that a few CMV-associated chains are specific for CMV antigens.

In regard to this clone: Its target is unknown.

Trimming pared 1 base from V and 4 bases from J, leaving 9 bases between. CDR1 is SEHNR and CDR2 is FQNEAQ in the germline V gene (reference sequence). This CDR3 has 14 residues. Only in-frame clones appear in the TCRdb table, and some are missing; sequencing was by immunoSEQ multiplex PCR. The sample includes about 360,000 clones, 75% to 90% of them seen just once. The specimen sequenced was PBMCs. The genes are TRBV7-9 and TRBJ2-3; D unclear. The clonotype originates from a woman aged 18-35 years in good health and CMV-seronegative. The CDR3 DNA is TGTGCCAGCAGCTTAGAAGCAAACGCAGATACGCAGTATTTT. Its protein is CASSLEANADTQYF.